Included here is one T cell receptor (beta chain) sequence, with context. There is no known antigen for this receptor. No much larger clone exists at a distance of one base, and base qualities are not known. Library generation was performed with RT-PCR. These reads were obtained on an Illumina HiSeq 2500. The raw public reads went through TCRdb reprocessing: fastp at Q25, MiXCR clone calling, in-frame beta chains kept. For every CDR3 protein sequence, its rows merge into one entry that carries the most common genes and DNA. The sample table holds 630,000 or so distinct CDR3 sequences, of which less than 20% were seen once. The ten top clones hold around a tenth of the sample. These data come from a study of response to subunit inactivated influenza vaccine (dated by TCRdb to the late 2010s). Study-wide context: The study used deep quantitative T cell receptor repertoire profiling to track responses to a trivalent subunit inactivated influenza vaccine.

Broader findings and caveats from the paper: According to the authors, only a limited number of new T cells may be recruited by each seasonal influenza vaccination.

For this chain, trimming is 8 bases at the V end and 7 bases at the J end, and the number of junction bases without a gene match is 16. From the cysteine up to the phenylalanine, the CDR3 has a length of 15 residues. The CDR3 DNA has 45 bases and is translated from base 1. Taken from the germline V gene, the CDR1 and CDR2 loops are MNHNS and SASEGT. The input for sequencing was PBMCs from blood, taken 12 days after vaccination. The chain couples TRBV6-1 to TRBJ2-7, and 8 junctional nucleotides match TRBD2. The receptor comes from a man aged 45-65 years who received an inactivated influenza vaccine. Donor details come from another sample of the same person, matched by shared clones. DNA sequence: TGTGCCAGCGAAAACTTAGCGGGGCGGGGTCGGGAGCAGTACTTC. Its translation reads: CASENLAGRGREQYF.